The source of this TCR beta chain is a study of shared clonotypes between healthy human individuals. Study outcomes and limitations: Limitation of the genetic and exposure-history diversity represented came from the few donors.

Between the trimmed V and J ends, which lost 2 bases and 7 bases, there was a span of 11 bases. The CDR3 length is 13 residues. The V gene's germline CDR1 is GTSNPN and CDR2 SVGIG (reference sequence). This clone was observed once. Its antigen is as yet unknown. Deep level was the assay's run setting. The sequenced material, unsorted PBMC DNA, was run on ten immunoSEQ deep assay plates. Clones were read by immunoSEQ multiplex PCR, and TCRdb kept only the in-frame ones, dropping some. The table lists nearly 500,000 clones, about 82% of them singletons. Sequenced: PBMCs. The chain joins TRBV30 to TRBJ1-4; no firm D call. The source is a middle-aged woman in good health. Some clones in this sample may be carry-over from other donors' samples. CDR3 DNA: TGTGCCTGGAGTTTGGGAACCCTTGAAAAACTGTTTTTT. Translation: CAWSLGTLEKLFF. The full variable domain, rest sourced from reference TRBV30 and TRBJ1-4, is SQTIHQWPATLVQPVGSPLSLECTVEGTSNPNLYWYRQAAGRGLQLLFYSVGIGQISSEVPQNLSASRPQDRQFILSSKKLLLSDSGFYLCAWSLGTLEKLFFGSGTQLSVL.